This section outlines one TCR beta chain sequence together with its context. Its cognate antigen is unknown. Germline CDR1 reads LNHDA; CDR2 reads SQIVND (reference sequence). Deletions cut 3 bases from V and 5 bases from J, with 22 bases between. This CDR3 comprises 17 residues. This sample stems from a study of cytomegalovirus exposure and HLA in healthy donors. General study points: As a later analysis revealed, the rate of TCR association differed by HLA locus, with DRB1 most and HLA-C fewest.

Both 60 Vbeta primers and 13 Jbeta primers went into the PCR. Sequencing was performed with immunoSEQ multiplex PCR; in TCRdb, only in-frame clones are kept and a portion is missing. The table includes about 160,000 clones, about 65% detected once. This chain connects TRBV19 to TRBJ1-1; TRBD1 might be the D (6 bases). The sequenced material came from PBMCs. The TCR was taken from a man between 35 and 55 years old in good health and CMV-seropositive. Here the CDR3 reads CASSIPVVTGPSTEAFF. DNA for the CDR3: TGTGCCAGTAGTATCCCCGTTGTTACAGGGCCGTCGACTGAAGCTTTCTTT.